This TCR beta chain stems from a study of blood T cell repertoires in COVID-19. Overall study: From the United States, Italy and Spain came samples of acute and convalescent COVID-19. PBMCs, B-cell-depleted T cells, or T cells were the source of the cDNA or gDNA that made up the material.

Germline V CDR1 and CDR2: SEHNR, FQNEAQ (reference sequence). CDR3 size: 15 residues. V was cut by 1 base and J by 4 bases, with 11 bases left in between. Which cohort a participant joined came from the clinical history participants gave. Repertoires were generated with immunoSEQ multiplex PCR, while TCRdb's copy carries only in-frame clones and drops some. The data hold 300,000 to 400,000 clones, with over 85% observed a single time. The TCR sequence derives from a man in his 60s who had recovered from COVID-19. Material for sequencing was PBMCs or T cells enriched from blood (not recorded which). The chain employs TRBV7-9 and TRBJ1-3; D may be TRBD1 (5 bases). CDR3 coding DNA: TGTGCCAGCAGCTTAGTGGCAGGGAAAGGAAACACCATATATTTT. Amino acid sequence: CASSLVAGKGNTIYF.